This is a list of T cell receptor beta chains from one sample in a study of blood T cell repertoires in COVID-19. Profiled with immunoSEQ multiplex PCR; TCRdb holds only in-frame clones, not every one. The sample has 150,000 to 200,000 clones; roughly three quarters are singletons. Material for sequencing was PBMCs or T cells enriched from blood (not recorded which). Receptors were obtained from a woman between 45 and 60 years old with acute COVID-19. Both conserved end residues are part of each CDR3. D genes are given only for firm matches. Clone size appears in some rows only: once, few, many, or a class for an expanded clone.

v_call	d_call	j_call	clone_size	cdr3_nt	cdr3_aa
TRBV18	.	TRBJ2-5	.	TGTGCCAGCTCATCGTACCAAGAGACCCAGTACTTC	CASSSYQETQYF
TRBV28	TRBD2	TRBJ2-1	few	TGTGCCAGCAGTTTATCCGAACGAACGGGGGGTCGGTTTGAGCAGTTCTTC	CASSLSERTGGRFEQFF
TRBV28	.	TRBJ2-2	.	TGTGCCAGCGCGGCAGGGGAATACACCGGGGAGCTGTTTTTT	CASAAGEYTGELFF
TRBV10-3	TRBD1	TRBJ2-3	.	TGTGCCATCGGGGACAGTAGCACAGATACGCAGTATTTT	CAIGDSSTDTQYF
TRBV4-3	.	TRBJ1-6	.	TGCGCCAGCAGCCAAACCGACAGGCCCAGCAATTCACCCCTCCACTTT	CASSQTDRPSNSPLHF
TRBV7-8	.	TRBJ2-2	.	TGTGCCAGCAGCTTAGGCACAAGCACCGGGGAGCTGTTTTTT	CASSLGTSTGELFF
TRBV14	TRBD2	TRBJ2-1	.	TGTGCCAGCAGCCCCTTTTCGGGGGGATACAATGAGCAGTTCTTC	CASSPFSGGYNEQFF
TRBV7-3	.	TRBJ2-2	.	TGTGCCAGCAGTAGAATATCCGGGCAGGGGATCGCCGGGGAGCTGTTTTTT	CASSRISGQGIAGELFF
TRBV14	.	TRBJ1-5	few	TGTGCCAGCAGCCAGGGGGGGCAGCCCCAGCATTTT	CASSQGGQPQHF
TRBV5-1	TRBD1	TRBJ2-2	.	TGCGCCAGCAGCTGGGACAGGTCGAACACCGGGGAGCTGTTTTTT	CASSWDRSNTGELFF
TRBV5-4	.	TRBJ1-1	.	TGTGCCAGCAGCTTGTGGACTGTCCCCCGTGCTTTCTTT	CASSLWTVPRAFF
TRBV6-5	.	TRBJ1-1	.	TGTGCCAGCAGTCCGCCCGGACAGCTGAACACTGAAGCTTTCTTT	CASSPPGQLNTEAFF
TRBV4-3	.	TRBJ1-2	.	TGCGCCAGCAGCCAAGATAGGGGTTATAACTATGGCTACACCTTC	CASSQDRGYNYGYTF
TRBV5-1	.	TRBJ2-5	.	TGCGCCAGCAGCTATTCAGTCCAGGCTGTCCAAGAGACCCAGTACTTC	CASSYSVQAVQETQYF
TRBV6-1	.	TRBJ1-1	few	TGTGCCAGCAGTGACCAACAGGTTACTGAAGCTTTCTTT	CASSDQQVTEAFF
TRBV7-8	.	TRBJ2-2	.	TGTGCCAGCAGCTTCATGAGTCGGGACGGGGAGCTGTTTTTT	CASSFMSRDGELFF
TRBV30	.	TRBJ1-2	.	TGTGCCTGGAACGGCGGGAACTATGGCTACACCTTC	CAWNGGNYGYTF
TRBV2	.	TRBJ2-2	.	TGTGCCAGCAGTCCGGACTATGGCAGGACCGGGGAGCTGTTTTTT	CASSPDYGRTGELFF
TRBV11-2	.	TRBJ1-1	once	TGTGCCAGCAGCTTAGATCTCGGCAGGGTGGTCACTGAAGCTTTCTTT	CASSLDLGRVVTEAFF
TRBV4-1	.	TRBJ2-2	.	TGCGCCAGCAGCCAAGGGAGGGCAATATCGAACACCGGGGAGCTGTTTTTT	CASSQGRAISNTGELFF
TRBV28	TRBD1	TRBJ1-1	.	TGTGCCAGCAGCCTACAGGGGGACACTGAAGCTTTCTTT	CASSLQGDTEAFF
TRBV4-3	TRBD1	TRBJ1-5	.	TGCGCCAGCAGCCAAGACCACAGGGGGCTAAGAAGCAATCAGCCCCAGCATTTT	CASSQDHRGLRSNQPQHF
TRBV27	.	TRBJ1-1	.	TGTGCCAGCAGTCCGGACTTTCGGGCTGAAGCTTTCTTT	CASSPDFRAEAFF
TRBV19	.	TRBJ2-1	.	TGTGCCAGTGCGGGGAGGTTGGACAATGAGCAGTTCTTC	CASAGRLDNEQFF
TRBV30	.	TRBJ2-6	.	TGTGCCTGGAGTGTACAGGCTGGGGCCAACGTCCTGACTTTC	CAWSVQAGANVLTF
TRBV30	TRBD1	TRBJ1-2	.	TGTGCCTGGAGAGGGAACACTGACAATAGATGGACAGGTTTATTCTATGGCTACACCTTC	CAWRGNTDNRWTGLFYGYTF
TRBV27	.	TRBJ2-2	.	TGTGCCAGCAGTCTCACCGGGGAGCTGTTTTTT	CASSLTGELFF